Listed below are T cell receptor beta chains from one sample, sequenced in a study of prognosis after radiotherapy for stage I lung cancer. Via MiXCR, TCRdb re-called the multiplex PCR reads, giving one row per CDR3 protein. The table has 10,000 to 15,000 distinct CDR3 sequences, 54% seen once. The starting material was PBMCs, obtained before or after stereotactic body radiation therapy (not recorded which). The receptor set was obtained from a donor aged 50 or older with non-small cell lung cancer. Each CDR3 is given with its conserved first and last residue. Fields, in order: J gene, D gene, CDR3 length, V gene, clone size, CDR3 protein, CDR3 DNA. D genes are given only for firm matches. Rows give clone size only sometimes, using once, few, many, or a class for an expanded clone.

J: TRBJ2-7
D: NA
length: 14
V: TRBV19
size: NA
CDR3: CASSSGTSFGEQYF
DNA: TGTGCCAGTAGCTCTGGGACATCGTTTGGCGAGCAGTACTTC

J: TRBJ2-2
D: TRBD1
length: 17
V: TRBV29-1
size: many
CDR3: CSVEAGRGGQNTGELFF
DNA: TGCAGCGTTGAAGCCGGTAGAGGGGGCCAGAACACCGGGGAGCTGTTTTTT

J: TRBJ2-2
D: NA
length: 16
V: TRBV4-1
size: NA
CDR3: CASSQAETANTGELFF
DNA: TGCGCCAGCAGCCAAGCAGAGACGGCAAACACCGGGGAGCTGTTTTTT

J: TRBJ2-3
D: NA
length: 15
V: TRBV7-2
size: many
CDR3: CASSLGRVSTDTQYF
DNA: TGTGCCAGCAGCTTAGGGCGCGTTAGCACAGATACGCAGTATTTT

J: TRBJ2-7
D: NA
length: 12
V: TRBV28
size: NA
CDR3: CASSYRDYEQYF
DNA: TGTGCCAGCAGTTACAGGGACTACGAGCAGTACTTC

J: TRBJ2-1
D: NA
length: 15
V: TRBV20-1
size: NA
CDR3: CSARDTERDNNEQFF
DNA: TGCAGTGCTAGAGATACCGAGCGGGACAACAATGAGCAGTTCTTC

J: TRBJ2-7
D: NA
length: 12
V: TRBV6-1
size: NA
CDR3: CASSPWTNEHYF
DNA: TGTGCCAGCAGCCCCTGGACAAACGAGCATTACTTC

J: TRBJ1-5
D: NA
length: 14
V: TRBV6-1
size: NA
CDR3: CASSTSGSNQPQHF
DNA: TGTGCCAGCAGTACTAGTGGATCCAATCAGCCCCAGCATTTC

J: TRBJ2-1
D: NA
length: 17
V: TRBV6-2/TRBV6-3
size: once
CDR3: CASSYLESGTWSTELFF
DNA: TGTGCCAGCAGTTACCTAGAGTCCGGGACATGGAGTACTGAGCTGTTCTTC

J: TRBJ2-7
D: NA
length: 13
V: TRBV2
size: NA
CDR3: CASRTQGSYEQYF
DNA: TGTGCCAGCAGGACTCAGGGATCGTACGAGCAGTACTTC

J: TRBJ2-7
D: NA
length: 14
V: TRBV27
size: NA
CDR3: CASSPPGAAYEQYF
DNA: TGTGCCAGCAGCCCTCCGGGGGCCGCCTACGAGCAGTACTTC

J: TRBJ2-5
D: TRBD2
length: 15
V: TRBV5-1
size: NA
CDR3: CASSTGTSEQETQYF
DNA: TGCGCCAGCAGCACCGGGACTAGCGAGCAAGAGACCCAGTACTTC

J: TRBJ1-5
D: NA
length: 15
V: TRBV19
size: medium-sized
CDR3: CASSIGGGTDQPQHF
DNA: TGTGCCAGTAGTATAGGAGGCGGGACGGATCAGCCCCAGCATTTT

J: TRBJ2-5
D: TRBD1
length: 13
V: TRBV6-1
size: medium-sized
CDR3: CASLGQGYGTQYF
DNA: TGTGCCAGCCTGGGACAGGGGTACGGGACCCAGTACTTC

J: TRBJ2-7
D: NA
length: 17
V: TRBV7-9
size: medium-sized
CDR3: CASSPPPRAASSGEQYF
DNA: TGTGCCAGCAGCCCTCCGCCCCGGGCAGCTAGTTCGGGAGAGCAGTACTTC

J: TRBJ1-2
D: NA
length: 17
V: TRBV6-1
size: NA
CDR3: CASSEGLTGSGIYGYTF
DNA: TGTGCCAGCAGTGAAGGACTTACAGGGTCTGGAATCTATGGCTACACCTTC

J: TRBJ1-1
D: NA
length: 12
V: TRBV15
size: NA
CDR3: CATSRDQTQAFF
DNA: TGTGCCACCAGCAGAGACCAGACACAAGCTTTCTTT

J: TRBJ1-6
D: NA
length: 14
V: TRBV7-3
size: NA
CDR3: CASRPDSGSSPLHF
DNA: TGTGCCAGCAGGCCAGACTCCGGAAGTTCACCCCTCCACTTT

J: TRBJ2-7
D: TRBD1
length: 13
V: TRBV20-1
size: NA
CDR3: CSTRTGTQAEQCF
DNA: TGCAGTACCAGGACAGGAACACAGGCTGAGCAGTGCTTC

J: TRBJ2-2
D: NA
length: 13
V: TRBV6-1
size: NA
CDR3: CSSIRVGTGELFF
DNA: TGTTCCAGCATCAGGGTCGGTACCGGTGAGCTGTTTTTT

J: TRBJ2-7
D: TRBD1
length: 15
V: TRBV6-2/TRBV6-3
size: NA
CDR3: CASSIAGTGSYEQYF
DNA: TGTGCCAGCAGTATCGCCGGGACAGGCTCCTACGAGCAGTACTTC

J: TRBJ1-3
D: NA
length: 14
V: TRBV28
size: medium-sized
CDR3: CASSPSKVVTTIYF
DNA: TGTGCCAGCAGTCCCTCCAAGGTGGTAACCACCATATATTTT

J: TRBJ2-1
D: TRBD2
length: 16
V: TRBV12-3/TRBV12-4
size: NA
CDR3: CASSLRSSGNYNEQFF
DNA: TGTGCCAGCAGTTTAAGATCTAGCGGGAACTACAATGAGCAGTTCTTC

J: TRBJ2-3
D: NA
length: 14
V: TRBV9
size: medium-sized
CDR3: CASSAGTNTDTQYF
DNA: TGTGCCAGCAGCGCCGGGACCAACACAGATACGCAGTATTTT

J: TRBJ2-1
D: TRBD2
length: 14
V: TRBV6-2/TRBV6-3
size: medium-sized
CDR3: CASSYTRTSREQFF
DNA: TGTGCCAGCAGTTACACCCGGACTAGCCGGGAGCAGTTCTTC

J: TRBJ1-4
D: TRBD1
length: 14
V: TRBV2
size: NA
CDR3: CASDRDRGGEKLFF
DNA: TGTGCCAGTGACCGGGACAGGGGGGGCGAAAAACTGTTTTTT

J: TRBJ2-7
D: TRBD2
length: 19
V: TRBV12-3/TRBV12-4
size: NA
CDR3: CASSLVTVTSGRRSYEQYF
DNA: TGTGCCAGCAGTTTAGTAACAGTGACTAGCGGGAGAAGGAGCTACGAGCAGTACTTC

J: TRBJ2-3
D: NA
length: 16
V: TRBV3-1
size: many
CDR3: CASSQDPHPSTDTQYF
DNA: TGTGCCAGCAGCCAAGATCCCCACCCGTCCACAGATACGCAGTATTTT

J: TRBJ2-5
D: TRBD2
length: 16
V: TRBV5-5
size: many
CDR3: CASSTTGTSKTETQYF
DNA: TGTGCCAGCAGCACCACCGGGACTAGCAAAACAGAGACCCAGTACTTC

J: TRBJ1-1
D: NA
length: 16
V: TRBV6-2/TRBV6-3
size: NA
CDR3: CASGTTSTVLYTEAFF
DNA: TGTGCCAGCGGAACGACCTCTACAGTATTGTACACTGAAGCTTTCTTT

J: TRBJ1-6
D: TRBD1
length: 14
V: TRBV30
size: NA
CDR3: CAWSRDRVNSPLHF
DNA: TGTGCCTGGAGCCGGGACAGGGTGAATTCACCCCTCCACTTT

J: TRBJ2-3
D: NA
length: 16
V: TRBV15
size: NA
CDR3: CATSRASGFNTDTQYF
DNA: TGTGCCACCAGCAGAGCAAGCGGGTTCAACACAGATACGCAGTATTTT

J: TRBJ2-7
D: TRBD2
length: 14
V: TRBV30
size: NA
CDR3: CAWSMGLAGDEQYF
DNA: TGTGCCTGGAGTATGGGACTAGCGGGAGACGAGCAGTACTTC

J: TRBJ2-7
D: TRBD1
length: 15
V: TRBV20-1
size: NA
CDR3: CSSSSGQGRSYEQYF
DNA: TGCAGTTCCAGTTCCGGACAGGGGAGATCCTACGAGCAGTACTTC

J: TRBJ2-6
D: NA
length: 13
V: TRBV9
size: many
CDR3: CASSPSGANVLTF
DNA: TGTGCCAGCTCACCTTCTGGGGCCAACGTCCTGACTTTC

J: TRBJ2-2
D: TRBD1
length: 17
V: TRBV7-8
size: many
CDR3: CASSFPDRAVYTGELFF
DNA: TGTGCCAGCAGCTTCCCAGACAGGGCAGTTTACACCGGGGAGCTGTTTTTT

J: TRBJ1-5
D: NA
length: 15
V: TRBV28
size: medium-sized
CDR3: CGSTGGSNLNQPQHF
DNA: TGTGGTAGCACGGGAGGTAGCAACCTGAATCAGCCCCAGCATTTT

J: TRBJ1-1
D: TRBD1
length: 13
V: TRBV7-8
size: medium-sized
CDR3: CASSLTGGTEAFF
DNA: TGTGCCAGCAGCTTAACAGGGGGCACTGAAGCTTTCTTT

J: TRBJ2-7
D: TRBD1
length: 17
V: TRBV19
size: medium-sized
CDR3: CASSRRQGPTSSYEQYF
DNA: TGTGCCAGTAGTCGAAGACAGGGGCCAACGAGCTCCTACGAGCAGTACTTC

J: TRBJ2-5
D: NA
length: 16
V: TRBV7-3
size: many
CDR3: CASSLGAWGAQETQYF
DNA: TGTGCCAGCAGCTTAGGGGCCTGGGGAGCCCAAGAGACCCAGTACTTC

J: TRBJ2-2
D: TRBD2
length: 17
V: TRBV6-2/TRBV6-3
size: once
CDR3: CASRKGLAGRNTGEMFF
DNA: TGTGCCAGCAGAAAGGGACTAGCGGGCAGAAACACCGGAGAGATGTTTTTT

J: TRBJ2-7
D: TRBD1
length: 17
V: TRBV7-6
size: medium-sized
CDR3: CASSLAGTGGISYEQYF
DNA: TGTGCCAGCAGCTTAGCCGGGACAGGGGGCATCAGTTACGAGCAGTACTTC

J: TRBJ2-1
D: TRBD1
length: 16
V: TRBV7-8
size: NA
CDR3: CASSSLRDSAYNEQFF
DNA: TGTGCCAGCAGCTCCCTCCGGGACAGTGCCTACAATGAGCAGTTCTTC

J: TRBJ2-7
D: NA
length: 13
V: TRBV5-1
size: NA
CDR3: CASSLDSPYEQYF
DNA: TGCGCCAGCAGCTTGGATAGCCCCTACGAGCAGTACTTC

J: TRBJ2-5
D: NA
length: 12
V: TRBV19
size: medium-sized
CDR3: CASSMTQETQYF
DNA: TGTGCCAGTAGTATGACCCAAGAGACCCAGTACTTC

J: TRBJ2-2
D: NA
length: 15
V: TRBV5-1
size: NA
CDR3: CASSLRLGESGELFF
DNA: TGCGCCAGCAGCTTGAGACTAGGGGAATCCGGGGAGCTGTTTTTT

J: TRBJ1-6
D: NA
length: 13
V: TRBV27
size: few
CDR3: CASSKLGYSPLHF
DNA: TGTGCCAGCAGTAAATTAGGTTATTCACCCCTCCACTTT

J: TRBJ2-1
D: NA
length: 15
V: TRBV11-2
size: NA
CDR3: CASSLGGREYNEQFF
DNA: TGTGCCAGCAGTCTAGGAGGGCGGGAATACAATGAGCAGTTCTTC

J: TRBJ1-2
D: NA
length: 15
V: TRBV11-3
size: NA
CDR3: CASSPRAGQDYGYTF
DNA: TGTGCCAGCAGCCCCCGGGCAGGGCAGGACTATGGCTACACCTTC

J: TRBJ2-3
D: NA
length: 15
V: TRBV19
size: many
CDR3: CASSIDGGSTDTQYF
DNA: TGTGCCAGTAGTATAGATGGCGGTAGCACAGATACGCAGTATTTT

J: TRBJ1-1
D: NA
length: 11
V: TRBV2
size: many
CDR3: CASAGLTEAFF
DNA: TGTGCCAGTGCAGGGTTAACTGAAGCTTTCTTT